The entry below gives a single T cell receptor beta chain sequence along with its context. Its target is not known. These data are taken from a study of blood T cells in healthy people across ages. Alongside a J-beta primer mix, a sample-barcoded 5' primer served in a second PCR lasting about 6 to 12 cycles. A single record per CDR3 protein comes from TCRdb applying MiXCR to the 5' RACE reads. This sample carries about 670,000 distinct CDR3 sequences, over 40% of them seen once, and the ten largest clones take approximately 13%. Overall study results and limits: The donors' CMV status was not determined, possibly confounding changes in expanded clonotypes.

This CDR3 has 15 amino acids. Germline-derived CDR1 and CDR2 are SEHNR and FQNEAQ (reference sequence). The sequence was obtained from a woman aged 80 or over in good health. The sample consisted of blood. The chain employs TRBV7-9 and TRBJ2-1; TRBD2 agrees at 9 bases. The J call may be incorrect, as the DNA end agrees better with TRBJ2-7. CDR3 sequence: CASSLAAGGVYEQYF. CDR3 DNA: TGTGCCAGCAGCTTGGCAGCGGGAGGAGTTTACGAGCAGTACTTC.